A selection of T cell receptor beta chains follows, all from one sample in a study of neurological immune-mediated disorders. TCRdb called the 5' RACE reads again in MiXCR, with one record for every CDR3 protein. Of approximately 50,000 distinct CDR3 sequences detected, 10% appear once; the ten largest clones hold less than 6%. The source material was PBMCs. The receptor set was obtained from a man between 65 and 79 years old with HTLV-1-associated myelopathy (HAM/TSP). CDR3s include the opening cysteine and the closing phenylalanine or tryptophan. Each record gives: clone size, J gene, V gene, D gene, CDR3 DNA, CDR3 protein. A D gene is named only where the DNA matches it firmly. Clone size is stated in some rows and not others, as once, few, many or a class when expanded.

clone_size: many
j_call: TRBJ2-7
v_call: TRBV5-5
d_call: TRBD1
cdr3_nt: TGTGCCAGCAGCCCAGACCGACAGGGCTACGAGCAGTACTTC
cdr3_aa: CASSPDRQGYEQYF

clone_size: medium-sized
j_call: TRBJ2-5
v_call: TRBV20-1
d_call: NA
cdr3_nt: TGCAGTGCTAGACTAGCAGCCGAGACCCAGTACTTC
cdr3_aa: CSARLAAETQYF

clone_size: many
j_call: TRBJ1-4
v_call: TRBV12-3/TRBV12-4
d_call: NA
cdr3_nt: TGTGCCAGCAGTTTCAACCGAAATGAAAAACTGTTTTTT
cdr3_aa: CASSFNRNEKLFF

clone_size: many
j_call: TRBJ1-6
v_call: TRBV5-1
d_call: NA
cdr3_nt: TGCGCCAGCAGCTCTCAGTTAAGCTCCTATAATTCACCCCTCCACTTT
cdr3_aa: CASSSQLSSYNSPLHF

clone_size: many
j_call: TRBJ2-7
v_call: TRBV7-9
d_call: TRBD1
cdr3_nt: TGTGCCAGCAGCTGTCCTGCTGGACAGGGGTTTCAGTACGAGCAGTACTTC
cdr3_aa: CASSCPAGQGFQYEQYF

clone_size: many
j_call: TRBJ2-1
v_call: TRBV24-1
d_call: NA
cdr3_nt: TGTGCCACCAAACACAGTTCGAGCTCCTACAATGAGCAGTTCTTC
cdr3_aa: CATKHSSSSYNEQFF

clone_size: NA
j_call: TRBJ2-2
v_call: TRBV5-1
d_call: NA
cdr3_nt: TGCGCCAGCAGCTACTCAGTGGGGGTCAACACCAAGGAGCTGTTTTTT
cdr3_aa: CASSYSVGVNTKELFF

clone_size: many
j_call: TRBJ2-5
v_call: TRBV20-1
d_call: TRBD2
cdr3_nt: TGCAGTGCTGCACGACTAGCGGGGCTCCAAGAGACCCAGTACTTC
cdr3_aa: CSAARLAGLQETQYF

clone_size: many
j_call: TRBJ2-7
v_call: TRBV28
d_call: NA
cdr3_nt: TGTGCCAGCAGCCCAACAGGGTGGAGGGCCTACGAGCAGTACTTC
cdr3_aa: CASSPTGWRAYEQYF

clone_size: many
j_call: TRBJ2-7
v_call: TRBV7-9
d_call: TRBD1
cdr3_nt: TGTGCCAGCAGCGGTGTCCGGGACAGATACGAGCAGTACTTC
cdr3_aa: CASSGVRDRYEQYF

clone_size: many
j_call: TRBJ2-2
v_call: TRBV4-1
d_call: TRBD2
cdr3_nt: TGCGCCAGCAGCCAAGTTGGGCTAGCGGGAGGGAACACCGGGGAGCTGTTTTTT
cdr3_aa: CASSQVGLAGGNTGELFF

clone_size: many
j_call: TRBJ1-5
v_call: TRBV20-1
d_call: TRBD1
cdr3_nt: TGCAGTGCTAGAGGGTCCGGGACAGGGGGTCAGCCCCAGCATTTT
cdr3_aa: CSARGSGTGGQPQHF

clone_size: many
j_call: TRBJ2-3
v_call: TRBV20-1
d_call: NA
cdr3_nt: TGCAGTGCTAGAGATCCTCGCAGGGCCGCAGATACGCAGTATTTT
cdr3_aa: CSARDPRRAADTQYF